The next 2 T cell receptor beta chains were all read from a single sample in a study of cytomegalovirus exposure and HLA in healthy donors. With 60 Vbeta and 13 Jbeta primers, the PCR was carried out. Profiled with immunoSEQ multiplex PCR; TCRdb holds only in-frame clones, not every one. The top ten hold roughly 2% of the sample, which has 100,000 or so clones, 65% to 85% seen once. The sequenced sample was PBMCs. Receptor source: a woman aged 40 to 50 in good health and CMV-seronegative.

The gene calls are TRBV7-9 and TRBJ2-2, with 9 positions matching TRBD1. V shed 6 bases and J 7 bases; nucleotides not matched to a gene: 12. CDR1 and CDR2 from the germline V gene are SEHNR and FQNEAQ (reference sequence). CDR3 length: 16 amino acids. Written as DNA, the CDR3 is TGTGCCAGCAGGACCAGGAACAGGGGGCCGAGCGGGGAGCTGTTTTTT. Translation gives CASRTRNRGPSGELFF.

This clone was recorded a few times. The chain recombines TRBV27 with TRBJ2-7; D possibly corresponds to TRBD1 (6 bases). Trimming pared 9 bases from V and 3 bases from J, leaving 9 bases between. Germline CDR1 and CDR2: MNHEY and SMNVEV (reference sequence). The CDR3 loop spans 11 amino acids. The CDR3 reads CARKQGYEQYF. As DNA, the CDR3 is TGTGCCAGGAAACAGGGCTACGAGCAGTACTTC.